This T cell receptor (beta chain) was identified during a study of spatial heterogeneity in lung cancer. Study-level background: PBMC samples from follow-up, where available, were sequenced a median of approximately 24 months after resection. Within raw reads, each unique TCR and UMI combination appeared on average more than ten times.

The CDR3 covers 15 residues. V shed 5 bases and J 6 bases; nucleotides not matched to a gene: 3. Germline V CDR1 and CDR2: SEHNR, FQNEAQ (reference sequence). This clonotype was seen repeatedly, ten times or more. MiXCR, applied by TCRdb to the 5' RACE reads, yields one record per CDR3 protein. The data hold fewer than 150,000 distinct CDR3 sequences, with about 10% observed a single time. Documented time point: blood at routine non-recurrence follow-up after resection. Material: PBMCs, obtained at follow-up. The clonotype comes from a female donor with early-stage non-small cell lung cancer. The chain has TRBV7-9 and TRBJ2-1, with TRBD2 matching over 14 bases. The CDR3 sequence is CASSPGTSGSNEQFF. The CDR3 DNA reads TGTGCCAGCAGCCCGGGGACTAGCGGGAGCAATGAGCAGTTCTTC.